This record looks at one T cell receptor (beta chain) sequence and its context. This record comes from a study of sequential checkpoint blockade in melanoma. The CDR3 has 15 amino acids. Germline CDR1 and CDR2: MNHEY and SMNVEV (reference sequence). V was pared by 3 bases and J by 4 bases, with 8 bases of the junction left unmatched. Treatment in this sample: randomized to nivolumab then ipilimumab (arm A) or the reverse (arm B). Sorted cells were live CD3+CD8+, lacking CD19 and CD56, from PBMCs. Libraries were prepared by immunoSEQ multiplex PCR; TCRdb keeps only in-frame clonotypes and omits some of them. The sample lists some 17,000 clones; approximately 70% were seen once.

This material consisted of CD8+ T cells sorted from blood (inferred from file names), taken from a patient given nivolumab and ipilimumab in sequence. The chain has TRBV27 and TRBJ2-7; 8 positions match TRBD1. The receptor comes from a human donor with melanoma. This CDR3 is CASSLSTGGTYEQYF. CDR3 nucleotide sequence: TGTGCCAGCAGTTTGTCAACAGGGGGTACGTACGAGCAGTACTTC.